Below, 27 T cell receptor beta chains from the same sample are listed, as sequenced in a study of T cell repertoires in cytomegalovirus infection. TCRdb processed the reads anew with MiXCR; each CDR3 protein has one entry. The data contain around 740,000 distinct CDR3 sequences, about a third of them singletons. Material for sequencing was PBMCs. The origin of the receptors is a human donor in good health (CMV status not recorded). Some clones in this sample may be carry-over from other donors' samples.

Regarding this clonotype: At one end the junction does not follow the germline gene, possibly because of a read error. The chain recombines TRBV28 with TRBJ2-3; D may be TRBD2 (5 bases). The CDR3 consists of 15 residues. Germline V gene lookup returns CDR1 MDHEN and CDR2 SYDVKM. Here the CDR3 reads CASLATGKSTDKQYF. The CDR3 DNA follows: TGTGCCAGCCTAGCAACGGGAAAGAGCACAGATAAGCAGTATTTT.

This clonotype was detected only a few times. Here the CDR3 DNA reads TGTGCCAGCAGCTTGAACCGTTTTAGCTACACCTTC. Protein product: CASSLNRFSYTF. This sequence joins TRBV7-2 and TRBJ1-2; D unresolved. The CDR3 loop spans 12 amino acids. Germline V gene data show CDR1 as SGHTA and CDR2 as FQGNSA. Deletions cut 3 bases from V and 9 bases from J, with 11 bases between.

The rearrangement joins TRBV23-1 to TRBJ2-5; D is perhaps TRBD1 or TRBD2 (6 bases each). TRBV23-1 is an ORF for which the function is uncertain. The CDR3 has 15 amino acids. Trimming cost V 3 bases and J 1 base, with 12 bases left between them. The CDR3 is CASSQGGTSQETQYF. The CDR3 region has the DNA TGCGCCAGCAGTCAGGGCGGGACAAGCCAAGAGACCCAGTACTTC.

This clonotype has only a few counts. V is TRBV29-1 and J is TRBJ1-1, with D perhaps matching TRBD1 (5 bases). CDR3 length: 13 residues. V lost 7 bases to trimming and J lost 10 bases, with 22 bases between them. Germline assignment: CDR1 SQVTM and CDR2 ANQGSEA. The CDR3 is CSAPPTGTGGAFF. CDR3 nucleotide sequence: TGCAGCGCCCCCCCCACAGGTACCGGGGGAGCTTTCTTT.

The chain links TRBV6-6 to TRBJ1-1; D gene uncertain. Germline V gives CDR1 MNHNY, CDR2 SVGAGI (reference sequence). The CDR3 has 14 amino acids. V dropped 0 bases and J dropped 3 bases, with 8 bases sitting between them. The chain's CDR3 is CASSYSAGDTEAFF. Written as DNA, the CDR3 is TGTGCCAGCAGTTACTCGGCCGGGGACACTGAAGCTTTCTTT.

A note on this clonotype: A much larger clonotype is one base distant, so this may be a read error. The chain is built from TRBV11-2 and TRBJ1-2; D perhaps matches TRBD1 (5 bases). Germline values: CDR1 SGHAT, CDR2 FQNNGV. The CDR3 contains 16 residues. Trimming removed 4 bases at V and 4 bases at J, with 19 bases between. CDR3 in amino acids: CASSYPLTVIGYGYTF. The DNA for the CDR3 is TGTGCCAGCAGCTACCCTCTGACAGTGATTGGCTATGGCTACACCTTC.

The rearrangement joins TRBV6-1 to TRBJ1-2; 7 nucleotides match TRBD1. This CDR3 is built from 15 residues. Germline CDR1 MNHNS, CDR2 SASEGT. The ends lost 6 bases at V and 3 bases at J; junction bases unmatched: 10. The CDR3 DNA reads TGTGCCAGCAGGGCTATCAGGGGGGTTGACTATGGCTACACCTTC. Its translation: CASRAIRGVDYGYTF.

This clonotype has more than one count but fewer than ten. V is TRBV6-5 and J is TRBJ1-2; D is unresolved. The CDR3 covers 13 residues. Deletions cut 2 bases from V and 9 bases from J, with 13 bases between. Germline V gene lookup returns CDR1 MNHEY and CDR2 SVGAGI. The CDR3 here is CASSYPSGNSYTF. The CDR3 DNA reads TGTGCCAGCAGTTACCCATCGGGGAATAGCTACACCTTC.

This chain joins TRBV19 and TRBJ1-3; D not certain. Trimming took off 0 bases at V and 0 bases at J, with 15 bases between the two ends. Germline V lookup: CDR1 LNHDA, CDR2 SQIVND (reference sequence). This CDR3 has 18 amino acids. The CDR3 protein is CASSIDRGTGDSGNTIYF. The CDR3 region has the DNA TGTGCCAGTAGTATAGATCGGGGAACTGGCGACTCTGGAAACACCATATATTTT. The complete variable domain, with remaining parts taken from reference TRBV19 and TRBJ1-3, reads DGGITQSPKYLFRKEGQNVTLSCEQNLNHDAMYWYRQDPGQGLRLIYYSQIVNDFQKGDIAEGYSVSREKKESFPLTVTSAQKNPTAFYLCASSIDRGTGDSGNTIYFGEGSWLTVV.

This clonotype came up a few times. The CDR3 loop is CASSPLGGEEKLFF. CDR3 nucleotides: TGTGCCAGCAGTCCCCTCGGGGGAGAGGAAAAACTGTTTTTT. This chain connects TRBV27 to TRBJ1-4, with D tentatively TRBD1 (5 bases). CDR1 is MNHEY, CDR2 SMNVEV, per germline (reference sequence). The CDR3 consists of 14 residues. Trimming left V 5 bases short and J 8 bases short, with 15 bases between.

The table lists this clonotype with a few counts. The gene calls are TRBV2 and TRBJ2-3; 10 bases map to TRBD2. Germline CDR1 reads SNHLY; CDR2 reads FYNNEI. V shed 3 bases, J shed 6 bases, and the junction held 12 bases outside the gene matches. There are 17 residues in the CDR3. CDR3 protein: CASSDSHLAGGVDTQYF. CDR3 in DNA: TGTGCCAGCAGTGATTCCCACTTAGCGGGAGGCGTGGATACGCAGTATTTT.

This chain connects TRBV4-1 to TRBJ1-1; D remains ambiguous. V lost 4 bases, J lost 9 bases, and 9 bases lay in between. Germline assignment: CDR1 MGHRA and CDR2 YSYEKL. This CDR3 region has 11 residues. CDR3 nucleotides: TGCGCCAGCAGCCTTTATGATCAAGCTTTCTTT. Residues: CASSLYDQAFF.

In its sample, this clonotype was seen many times. The genes are TRBV7-2 and TRBJ2-7, with a possible D match to TRBD2 (5 bases). V shed 2 bases and J shed 0 bases, with 11 bases lying between them. Germline lookup yields CDR1 SGHTA and CDR2 FQGNSA. This CDR3 has 15 residues. The CDR3 region is CASSLRSGSSYEQYF. CDR3 DNA: TGTGCCAGCAGCTTACGGAGCGGAAGCTCCTACGAGCAGTACTTC.

The rearrangement links TRBV20-1 to TRBJ1-2, with D unclear. The CDR3 is 12 residues long. The V gene lost 4 bases and the J gene lost 6 bases, with 12 bases spanning the gap. The germline V gene encodes CDR1 DFQATT and CDR2 SNEGSKA (reference sequence). CDR3 coding DNA: TGCAGTGCTATCGGAACCCGTCATGGCTACACCTTC. It translates to CSAIGTRHGYTF.

There are many counts of this clonotype. This chain connects TRBV7-2 to TRBJ2-2; possible D gene TRBD2, 5 bases. V was trimmed by 6 bases and J by 0 bases, leaving 11 bases between them. Germline V gene data show CDR1 as SGHTA and CDR2 as FQGNSA. This CDR3 contains 15 residues. CDR3 in DNA: TGTGCCAGCAGGCCGGGGTCCCCGAACACCGGGGAGCTGTTTTTT. As protein: CASRPGSPNTGELFF. Filled out from reference TRBV7-2 and TRBJ2-2, the complete variable domain reads GAGVSQSPSNKVTEKGKDVELRCDPISGHTALYWYRQSLGQGLEFLIYFQGNSAPDKSGLPSDRFSAERTGGSVSTLTIQRTQQEDSAVYLCASRPGSPNTGELFFGEGSRLTVL.

This clonotype came up a few times. V usage is TRBV5-4 and J usage is TRBJ2-3; no firm D call. Germline lookup yields CDR1 SGHNT and CDR2 YYREEE (reference sequence). The CDR3 is made up of 15 amino acids. V lost 1 base to trimming and J lost 2 bases, with 11 bases between them. The CDR3 nucleotides are TGTGCCAGCAGCTTGCCCCAACGGCCCACAGATACGCAGTATTTT. Translated: CASSLPQRPTDTQYF.

V gene TRBV6-1 combines with J gene TRBJ2-5; 10 bases fit TRBD2. Per the germline V gene, CDR1 is MNHNS and CDR2 is SASEGT. This CDR3 is built from 15 residues. The trim removed 6 bases at V and 4 bases at J, leaving 8 bases unmatched. CDR3 sequence: CASSRTSGVGETQYF. The CDR3 DNA follows: TGTGCCAGCAGCCGGACTAGCGGAGTCGGAGAGACCCAGTACTTC.

As for this clonotype: A single base separates this from a much larger clone, so it may be a read error. The chain recombines TRBV6-5 with TRBJ1-1; no clear D. This CDR3 region has 15 residues. Germline lookup yields CDR1 MNHEY and CDR2 SVGAGI. V was shortened by 4 bases and J by 4 bases, with 16 bases between the two germline ends. The DNA of the CDR3 is TGTGCCAGCAGTTCCGCACGGCAGAGTCCCACTGAAGCTTTCTTT. As protein: CASSSARQSPTEAFF.

Comments on this clonotype: Compared with germline, one end of the junction differs, possibly owing to a read error. The gene calls are TRBV7-6 and TRBJ2-2, with D perhaps matching TRBD2 (6 bases). Germline V gene data show CDR1 as SGHVS and CDR2 as FNYEAQ. The CDR3 consists of 12 residues. Written as DNA, the CDR3 is TGTGCCAGCAGCCGGCGGGACGGGGAGCTGTTGTTT. It translates to CASSRRDGELLF.

J is TRBJ1-1 and V is TRBV11-2; 11 bases map to TRBD1. This CDR3 contains 16 residues. Trimming cost V 0 bases and J 5 bases; bases outside gene matches: 5. Germline CDR1 reads SGHAT; CDR2 reads FQNNGV. The CDR3 is CASSLDLDRGPTEAFF. In DNA form, the CDR3 reads TGTGCCAGCAGCTTAGATCTGGACAGGGGGCCTACTGAAGCTTTCTTT.

The chain combines TRBV7-9 with TRBJ1-3; D remains ambiguous. The V end was cut by 3 bases, the J end by 0 bases, with 9 bases between. The CDR3 spans 15 residues. Germline V gene sequence: CDR1 SEHNR, CDR2 FQNEAQ (reference sequence). CDR3 sequence reads: CASSLGRPSGNTIYF. The CDR3 DNA follows: TGTGCCAGCAGCTTGGGTCGGCCCTCTGGAAACACCATATATTTT.

This clonotype was found a few times. The rearrangement links TRBV11-2 to TRBJ2-1, with TRBD2 matching 8 bases. CDR1 and CDR2 from the germline V gene are SGHAT and FQNNGV. The CDR3 runs 13 residues. Trimming took 5 bases from V and 9 from J; bases not matched to a gene: 6. The CDR3 spells CASSHPAGVEQFF. The CDR3 DNA is TGTGCCAGCAGCCACCCAGCGGGAGTTGAGCAGTTCTTC.

The rearrangement links TRBV10-3 to TRBJ2-3; no definite D call. The CDR3 is made up of 9 amino acids. CDR1 and CDR2 from the germline V gene are ENHRY and SYGVKD. The V and J ends lost 8 bases and 11 bases respectively, with 8 bases between them. The CDR3 protein is CAIGSKQYF. The CDR3 DNA is TGTGCCATCGGTAGTAAGCAGTATTTT.

The chain is built from TRBV30 and TRBJ1-1; no clear D gene. The CDR3 is made up of 11 amino acids. Per the germline V gene, CDR1 is GTSNPN and CDR2 is SVGIG (reference sequence). The germline V and J ends were trimmed by 3 bases and 3 bases, with 5 bases remaining between them. The CDR3 protein is CAWRQYTEAFF. DNA for the CDR3: TGTGCCTGGAGACAATACACTGAAGCTTTCTTT.

There are a few counts of this clonotype. The V gene is TRBV28, the J gene TRBJ2-3; no reliable D call. The germline gives CDR1 MDHEN, CDR2 SYDVKM. The V and J ends lost 6 bases and 6 bases respectively, with 7 bases between them. This CDR3 is 11 amino acids long. CDR3 coding DNA: TGTGCCAGCAGCTGGTTGGATACGCAGTATTTT. Its translation is CASSWLDTQYF.

The chain joins TRBV23-1 to TRBJ2-3, with D possibly TRBD1 on 6 matching bases. TRBV23-1 belongs to the ORF category, with a function that is uncertain. The V end was cut by 4 bases, the J end by 1 base, with 15 bases between. The CDR3 is 16 residues long. Here the CDR3 DNA reads TGCGCCAGCAGTCTCATACAGGGTAGGGGCACAGATACGCAGTATTTT. It yields the protein CASSLIQGRGTDTQYF.

This CDR3 is CASSQVSASEEPQHF. The CDR3 DNA reads as TGCGCCAGCAGCCAAGTTAGCGCCTCAGAGGAGCCCCAGCATTTT. The chain employs TRBV4-1 and TRBJ1-5; D ambiguous. The CDR3 extends over 15 amino acids. The ends were cut back, 1 base at V and 8 bases at J, with 15 bases in the middle. From germline, CDR1 is MGHRA and CDR2 YSYEKL.